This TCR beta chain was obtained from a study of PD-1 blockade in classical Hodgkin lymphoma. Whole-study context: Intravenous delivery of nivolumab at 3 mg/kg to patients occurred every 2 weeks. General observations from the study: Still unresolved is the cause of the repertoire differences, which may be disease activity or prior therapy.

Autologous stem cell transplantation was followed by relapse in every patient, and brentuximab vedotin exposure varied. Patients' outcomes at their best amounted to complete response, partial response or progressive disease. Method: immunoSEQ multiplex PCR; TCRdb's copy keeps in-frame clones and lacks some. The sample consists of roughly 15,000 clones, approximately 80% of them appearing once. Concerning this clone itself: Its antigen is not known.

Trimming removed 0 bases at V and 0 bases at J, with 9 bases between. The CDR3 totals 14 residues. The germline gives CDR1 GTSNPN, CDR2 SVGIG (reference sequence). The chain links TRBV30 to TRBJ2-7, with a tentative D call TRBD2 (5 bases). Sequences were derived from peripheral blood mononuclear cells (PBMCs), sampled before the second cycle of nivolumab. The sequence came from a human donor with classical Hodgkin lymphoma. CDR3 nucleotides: TGTGCCTGGAGTGTCTCGGGGAGCTCCTACGAGCAGTACTTC. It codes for CAWSVSGSSYEQYF.